This TCR beta chain comes out of a study of blood T cell repertoires in COVID-19. Across the whole study: The origin of the acute and convalescent COVID-19 samples was the United States, Italy and Spain. PBMCs, B-cell-depleted T cells, or T cells provided the cDNA or gDNA that made up the material.

The Seattle patients, enrolled during active infection, were followed longitudinally. Under the authors' procedure: Reference gene primer amplification yielded estimated nucleated cell counts. Some clones are missing from TCRdb's copy, which holds only in-frame ones; the method was immunoSEQ multiplex PCR. The DNA gave D and trimming, while V, J and clone size come from that table. The data show 150,000 to 200,000 clones, approximately 80% seen once. Germline V lookup: CDR1 SGHVS, CDR2 FQNEAQ. The CDR3 has 15 amino acids. The V and J ends lost 5 bases and 7 bases, in that order; junction bases with no gene match: 7.

Sequencing was carried out using peripheral blood. The J gene is TRBJ2-2, the V gene TRBV7-8; the match to TRBD1 covers 10 bases. This TCR came from a woman aged 40 to 50 with COVID-19, enrolled during active disease. CDR3 coding DNA: TGTGCCAGCAGCCAACCGGGACAGGGGATCGGGGAGCTGTTTTTT. Translation gives CASSQPGQGIGELFF.